The 20 T cell receptor beta chains below come from one sample, sequenced in a study of T cells in localized non-small cell lung cancer. Libraries were prepared by immunoSEQ multiplex PCR; TCRdb keeps only in-frame clonotypes and omits some of them. The sample consists of roughly 1,400 clones, about a fifth of them appearing once. The sample in question was normal lung tissue next to the tumor, obtained before any cancer treatment. These receptor sequences come from a man between 35 and 75 years old with stage II lung adenocarcinoma.

By share of the sample, this clone is medium-sized. The chain recombines TRBV4-1 with TRBJ2-5, with 8 bases matching TRBD1. Germline V gene sequence: CDR1 MGHRA, CDR2 YSYEKL. This CDR3 has 15 residues. Losses at the gene ends were 4 bases for V and 4 bases for J; bases not matched to a gene: 8. The DNA for the CDR3 is TGCGCCAGCAGCCCAGGGGGCTCCAACACAGAGACCCAGTACTTC. It yields the protein CASSPGGSNTETQYF.

This clone occurred a few times. The CDR3 region is CASSLERVGNSPLHF. DNA for the CDR3: TGTGCCAGCAGCTTAGAGAGGGTGGGTAATTCACCCCTCCACTTT. The chain links TRBV11-3 to TRBJ1-6, with D uncertain. V lost 0 bases and J lost 6, with 9 bases in between. This CDR3 is built from 15 residues. Germline loops: CDR1 SGHNT, CDR2 YENEEA.

This clone has only a few counts. V and J are TRBV10-3 and TRBJ2-2, with D unclear. Per the germline V gene, CDR1 is ENHRY and CDR2 is SYGVKD. Trimming stripped 0 bases from V and 2 bases from J, with 1 base between. The CDR3 sequence is 13 residues long. CDR3 sequence reads: CAISESNTGELFF. The CDR3 DNA sequence: TGTGCCATCAGTGAGTCTAACACCGGGGAGCTGTTTTTT.

V and J are TRBV30 and TRBJ1-6; the D gene is possibly TRBD1 (5 bases). CDR1 GTSNPN and CDR2 SVGIG come from the germline V gene (reference sequence). This CDR3 is 12 amino acids long. V was clipped by 8 bases and J by 10 bases, with 15 bases between them. CDR3 residues: CAGARGNSPLHF. CDR3 nucleotide sequence: TGTGCCGGGGCTCGGGGGAACTCACCCCTCCACTTT.

This clone is large (0.1 to 1%). V is TRBV9 and J is TRBJ1-4, with no clear D. The CDR3 runs to 13 residues. Germline CDR1 SGDLS, CDR2 YYNGEE. V gave up 0 bases and J gave up 8 bases, with 8 bases separating them. For the CDR3, the DNA is TGTGCCAGCAGCGTAGTAAGTGGGGAAAAACTGTTTTTT. Amino acid sequence: CASSVVSGEKLFF.

Relative to its sample, this clone is large (0.1 to 1%). V usage is TRBV12-2 and J usage is TRBJ2-3; the table's TRBD2 call for D was not verified on the DNA. TRBV12-2 is labeled a pseudogene. The CDR3 totals 14 residues. The DNA for the CDR3 is TGTGCCCTCAGGGGGGGACTAGTCGGAGATACGCAGTATTTT. Encoded protein: CALRGGLVGDTQYF.

This clone was counted a few times. CDR3 sequence: CASSLSHRNTDTQYF. As DNA, the CDR3 is TGTGCCAGCAGTTTATCTCATAGGAACACAGATACGCAGTATTTT. The V call is TRBV27, the J call TRBJ2-3; D call uncertain. Deletions cut 0 bases from V and 2 bases from J, with 9 bases between. CDR1 and CDR2 from the germline V gene are MNHEY and SMNVEV (reference sequence). The CDR3 loop spans 15 amino acids.

This sequence joins TRBV19 and TRBJ1-5; no firm D call. V lost 7 bases to trimming and J lost 2 bases, with 9 bases between them. Germline-derived CDR1 and CDR2 are LNHDA and SQIVND (reference sequence). The CDR3 is 13 residues long. DNA for the CDR3: TGTGCCAGTAATGGCGGGGGCAATCAGCCCCAGCATTTT. It encodes CASNGGGNQPQHF.

The chain carries TRBV29-1 and TRBJ1-2; D remains ambiguous. V lost 3 bases and J 3 bases, leaving 11 bases between the germline ends. This CDR3 has 13 residues. Germline CDR1 SQVTM, CDR2 ANQGSEA. The CDR3 protein is CSVEWPGDYGYTF. DNA for the CDR3: TGCAGCGTTGAGTGGCCGGGCGACTATGGCTACACCTTC. Combining the CDR3 with reference TRBV29-1 and TRBJ1-2 gives the whole variable domain SAVISQKPSRDICQRGTSLTIQCQVDSQVTMMFWYRQQPGQSLTLIATANQGSEATYESGFVIDKFPISRPNLTFSTLTVSNMSPEDSSIYLCSVEWPGDYGYTFGSGTRLTVV.

The CDR3 bases are TGTGCCAGCAGATCCCGTTACAATGAGCAGTTCTTC. This translates into CASRSRYNEQFF. The chain carries TRBV28 and TRBJ2-1; D is unresolved. Trimming cost V 6 bases and J 4 bases, with 7 bases left between them. Germline CDR1 is MDHEN and CDR2 is SYDVKM. This CDR3 has 12 amino acids. The full variable domain, in which reference TRBV28 and TRBJ2-1 provide the parts outside the CDR3, is DVKVTQSSRYLVKRTGEKVFLECVQDMDHENMFWYRQDPGLGLRLIYFSYDVKMKEKGDIPEGYSVSREKKERFSLILESASTNQTSMYLCASRSRYNEQFFGPGTRLTVL.

The chain carries TRBV29-1 and TRBJ2-7; 10 positions match TRBD1. The CDR3 length is 13 residues. Germline-derived CDR1 and CDR2 are SQVTM and ANQGSEA. J gave up 0 bases and V 6 bases, and 2 bases lay outside the gene matches. CDR3 in amino acids: CSVGTGDSYEQYF. In nucleotides, the CDR3 is TGCAGCGTGGGGACAGGGGACTCCTACGAGCAGTACTTC.

V is TRBV6-8 and J is TRBJ1-2; D is perhaps TRBD1 (5 bases). Trimming cost V 7 bases and J 0 bases, with 12 bases left between them. CDR3 length equals 14 residues. Germline-derived CDR1 and CDR2 are MNHGY and SAAAGT. The CDR3 nucleotides are TGTGCCAGCAACGCCAGGGTGACTAACTATGGCTACACCTTC. Protein sequence: CASNARVTNYGYTF.

This clone was found a few times. The rearrangement uses TRBV6-8 and TRBJ1-1; 8 bases align to TRBD1. With 6 bases clipped from V and 6 bases from J, the junction kept 12 bases outside the gene matches. CDR3 length: 15 amino acids. CDR1 MNHGY and CDR2 SAAAGT come from the germline V gene. The CDR3 region is CASRPVGQGRAEAFF. The CDR3 region has the DNA TGTGCCAGCAGGCCCGTCGGACAGGGTAGGGCTGAAGCTTTCTTT.

This clone showed up just a few times. V usage is TRBV28 and J usage is TRBJ1-4; a weak D match, TRBD1 (6 bases). This CDR3 has 17 amino acids. CDR1 is MDHEN, CDR2 SYDVKM, per germline. Trimming left V 3 bases short and J 0 bases short, with 14 bases between. CDR3 in DNA: TGTGCCAGCAGTTTTCAGACAGGAGTTACAACTAATGAAAAACTGTTTTTT. It translates to CASSFQTGVTTNEKLFF.

The V call is TRBV6-7, the J call TRBJ2-7; D gene ambiguous. TRBV6-7 belongs to the ORF category, with a function that is uncertain. This CDR3 region has 11 residues. The V end lost 5 bases, the J end lost 6 bases, and 8 bases lay between the germline ends. CDR3 in amino acids: CASSATPEQYF. CDR3 coding DNA: TGTGCCAGCAGTGCCACCCCCGAGCAGTACTTC.

This chain uses TRBV10-3 with TRBJ2-1; D possibly corresponds to TRBD1 (6 bases). This CDR3 has 12 residues. Germline V CDR1 and CDR2: ENHRY, SYGVKD. V was clipped by 2 bases and J by 8 bases, with 7 bases between them. The CDR3 loop is CAISEGGYEQFF. The CDR3 DNA reads as TGTGCCATCAGTGAGGGGGGCTATGAGCAGTTCTTC.

This chain joins TRBV29-1 and TRBJ1-1; maybe TRBD1 (5 bases). V was trimmed by 3 bases and J by 3 bases, leaving 14 bases between them. CDR1 is SQVTM, CDR2 ANQGSEA, per germline. The CDR3 is made up of 14 amino acids. The CDR3, as DNA: TGCAGCGTTGATGGACAATCCCTTTACACTGAAGCTTTCTTT. Translating it yields CSVDGQSLYTEAFF.

By share, this clone counts as medium-sized. The chain couples TRBV11-3 to TRBJ1-4; 8 bases are shared with TRBD1. The CDR3 covers 14 residues. The V segment lost 4 bases and the J segment 7 bases; nucleotides outside the gene matches: 5. Germline V CDR1 and CDR2: SGHNT, YENEEA. CDR3 amino acids: CASSSQGAVEKLFF. In DNA form, the CDR3 reads TGTGCCAGCAGCTCCCAGGGGGCTGTTGAAAAACTGTTTTTT.

This clone is labeled as large. The gene calls are TRBV6-8 and TRBJ1-1; 8 bases are shared with TRBD1. J was trimmed by 10 bases and V by 5 bases; bases with no gene match: 12. There are 14 residues in the CDR3. Germline V lookup: CDR1 MNHGY, CDR2 SAAAGT. CDR3: CASSVSGTGAPAFF. The DNA of the CDR3 is TGTGCCAGCAGTGTATCCGGGACAGGTGCACCAGCTTTCTTT.

Only a few counts were recorded for this clone. The chain links TRBV9 to TRBJ2-2; no firm D call. Trimming shortened V by 0 bases and J by 17 bases, and 17 bases separated the two germline ends. The CDR3 runs to 13 residues. Looked up from germline, CDR1 is SGDLS and CDR2 is YYNGEE. The CDR3 loop is CASSVVFLTVCFF. The DNA of the CDR3 is TGTGCCAGCAGCGTAGTATTTTTGACCGTTTGTTTTTTT.